This TCR beta chain was identified in a study of T cells in Graves' hyperthyroidism and ophthalmopathy (dated by TCRdb to about 2019). For context, the study as a whole: To identify distinguishing TCR V-J signatures, a discovery cohort of 90 to 100 patients was used, comprising fewer than 45 with Graves' ophthalmopathy and around 60 with stable Graves' hyperthyroidism. Prospective prediction of ophthalmopathy was tested in an independent validation cohort consisting of 18 to 20 hyperthyroidism patients and about 17 patients who later progressed to ophthalmopathy. The 100 or so discovery patients were randomly divided into training and test sets at a 7:3 ratio. The study also compared thyroid tissue and blood T-cell repertoires from about six Graves' hyperthyroidism patients. After blood sampling, hyperthyroidism patients were treated with methimazole at a starting dose of 30 mg daily, and ophthalmopathy patients were treated with high-dose intravenous methylprednisolone. The paper describes TCR Vbeta CDR3 sequencing of around 140 peripheral blood samples, made up of 43 ophthalmopathy patients, 70 to 75 hyperthyroidism patients and 17 progressor patients. Overall study results and their limits: A model built on a 13 V-J signature distinguished ophthalmopathy from stable hyperthyroidism, reaching around 87% sensitivity and around 81% specificity in cross-validation and 80%/75% in testing. Sample size was not statistically predetermined, and blinding of investigators to group allocation was not performed. Most expanded thyroid clonotypes (frequency above 0.001) were also detected in blood, suggesting blood repertoires may reflect thyroid immune responses. In validation, the model predicted progression to ophthalmopathy with approximately 70% sensitivity and approximately 72% specificity, a median of 6.5 months before onset.

Patients with uncontrolled infections, other autoimmune diseases, pregnancy or lactation were excluded. Clinical symptoms, serum thyroxine and TRAb, thyroid ultrasound, and orbital computed tomography formed the basis for the diagnoses. Total RNA was extracted using Trizol reagent, and RNA quality was assessed on an Agilent 2100 Bioanalyzer. In its sample, this clonotype was seen a few times. The antigen it recognizes is unknown. Base qualities were left out, and no much larger clone turns up one base away. TCR beta CDR3 regions were amplified from RNA transcripts. For the first round of RT-PCR on the TCR CDR3, the HTBI primer set was used together with the Qiagen OneStep RT-PCR kit. A second multiplex PCR round built the libraries, followed by size selection and purification. Libraries were sequenced paired-end with 100 bp reads on an Illumina HiSeq2000. In the source study's methods: SOAPnuke was used to process the raw data, throwing out any read that contained adapters or uncalled bases, had a mean Phred below 15, or lacked an exact constant-primer or identifier match. High-quality paired reads were merged using COPE v1.2.5, and each unique nucleotide sequence was defined as a clonotype. MiTCR v1.1 was used to align the clonotypes against IMGT TRBV, TRBD and TRBJ reference segments. Analysis was restricted to V-J combinations with a frequency above 0.0001, which covered just over 98% of repertoires. A TCS score was defined as the ratio between F50 (clonal expansion) and ExV (chaos), using BLOSUM62-based TCRdist between CDR3 peptides within each V-J. Welch's t-statistics and random forest reduced just over 500 V-J features to roughly 13, which were used in a naive Bayes classifier (R e1071). The Morisita-Horn index was used to measure how similar the thyroid and blood repertoires were. Using fastp at Q25 and MiXCR, TCRdb reprocessed the public reads and kept productive beta chains. Identical CDR3 protein sequences are pooled into one entry, listed with their most common genes and DNA. TCRdb, not the original authors, processed these V and J calls. The sample table shows hundreds of thousands of distinct CDR3 sequences, and just under 45% are seen once. Approximately 6.8% of the sample belongs to the ten largest clones.

This clonotype was sampled from an adult man with Graves' disease, either hyperthyroidism or ophthalmopathy (not recorded which). The source material was peripheral blood or thyroid tissue (not recorded which).

The DNA sequence reads TGTGCCAGCAGCTCCGGGGGGGCAGGACAAGAGACCCAGTACTTC. Translated, this is CASSSGGAGQETQYF. The chain employs TRBV7-2 and TRBJ2-5; the central 8 bases match TRBD2. There are 15 amino acids in the CDR3, from cysteine to phenylalanine inclusive. The DNA shown is the 45-base CDR3, in frame from base 1. From V the trimming removes 4 bases and from J it removes 2 bases, while the gene matches leave 6 bases of the junction unaccounted for. CDR1 and CDR2, per the germline V gene, are SGHTA and FQGNSA.